This TCR beta chain comes out of a study of blood T cells in healthy people across ages. Broader study findings: Estimated diversity that came from one million T cells was considered an underestimate.

The CDR3 totals 13 residues. Germline V lookup: CDR1 WNHNN, CDR2 SYGVQD (reference sequence). V lost 8 bases and J 0 bases, leaving 9 bases between the germline ends. Primed by a sample-barcoded 5' primer and a J-beta primer mix, a second PCR proceeded for about 7 to 12 cycles. Every cDNA molecule carried a tag from a template-switch adaptor bearing 12 random nucleotides. One entry per CDR3 protein, called by TCRdb with MiXCR from the 5' RACE reads. The data show about 1.8 million distinct CDR3 sequences, roughly 50% seen once. Turning to this clonotype: Its antigen is unidentified.

The gene calls are TRBV10-1 and TRBJ2-3; D ambiguous. The TCR was taken from a woman in her forties in good health. Input material: blood. The chain's CDR3 is CASAKDSTDTQYF. The CDR3 nucleotides read TGCGCCAGCGCCAAAGACAGCACAGATACGCAGTATTTT.